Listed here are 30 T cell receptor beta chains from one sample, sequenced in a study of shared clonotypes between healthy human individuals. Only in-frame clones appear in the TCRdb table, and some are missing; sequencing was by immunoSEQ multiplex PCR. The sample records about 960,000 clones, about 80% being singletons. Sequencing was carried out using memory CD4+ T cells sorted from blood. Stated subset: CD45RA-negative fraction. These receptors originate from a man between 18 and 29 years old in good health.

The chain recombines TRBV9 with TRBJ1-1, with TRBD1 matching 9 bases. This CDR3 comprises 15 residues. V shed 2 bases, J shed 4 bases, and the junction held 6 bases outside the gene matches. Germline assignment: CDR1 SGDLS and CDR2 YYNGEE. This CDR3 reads CASSVYQTGGTEAFF. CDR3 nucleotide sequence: TGTGCCAGCAGCGTTTACCAGACAGGGGGCACTGAAGCTTTCTTT.

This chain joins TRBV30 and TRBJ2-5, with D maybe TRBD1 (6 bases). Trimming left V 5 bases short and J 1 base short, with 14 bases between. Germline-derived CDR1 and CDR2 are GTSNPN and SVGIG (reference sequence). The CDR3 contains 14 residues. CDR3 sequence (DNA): TGTGCCTGGGGGAAAGGGACAAGCCAAGAGACCCAGTACTTC. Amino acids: CAWGKGTSQETQYF. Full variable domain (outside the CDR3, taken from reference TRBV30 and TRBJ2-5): SQTIHQWPATLVQPVGSPLSLECTVEGTSNPNLYWYRQAAGRGLQLLFYSVGIGQISSEVPQNLSASRPQDRQFILSSKKLLLSDSGFYLCAWGKGTSQETQYFGPGTRLLVL.

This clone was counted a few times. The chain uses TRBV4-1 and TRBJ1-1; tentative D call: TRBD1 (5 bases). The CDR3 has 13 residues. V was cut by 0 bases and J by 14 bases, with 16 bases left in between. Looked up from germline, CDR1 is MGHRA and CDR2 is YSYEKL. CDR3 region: CASSQDRGQGYFF. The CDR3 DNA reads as TGCGCCAGCAGCCAAGATCGTGGTCAGGGTTACTTCTTT.

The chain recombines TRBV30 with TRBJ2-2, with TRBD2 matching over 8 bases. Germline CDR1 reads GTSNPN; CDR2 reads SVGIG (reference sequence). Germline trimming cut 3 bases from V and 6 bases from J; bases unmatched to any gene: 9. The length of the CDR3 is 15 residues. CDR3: CAWSSGGQRAGELFF. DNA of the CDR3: TGTGCCTGGAGCTCGGGGGGGCAGAGGGCCGGGGAGCTGTTTTTT.

The CDR3 spells CASSSTGANEGEAFF. The CDR3 coding sequence is TGTGCCAGCAGTTCGACAGGGGCCAACGAAGGTGAAGCTTTCTTT. The V gene is TRBV27, the J gene TRBJ1-1; 8 bases agree with TRBD1. CDR3 length equals 15 residues. Looked up from germline, CDR1 is MNHEY and CDR2 is SMNVEV (reference sequence). The trim removed 4 bases at V and 7 bases at J, leaving 11 bases unmatched.

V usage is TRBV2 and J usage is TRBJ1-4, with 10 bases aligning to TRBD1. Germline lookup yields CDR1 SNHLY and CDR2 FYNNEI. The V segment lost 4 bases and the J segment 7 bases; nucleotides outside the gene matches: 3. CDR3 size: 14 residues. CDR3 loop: CASSGTGGGEKLFF. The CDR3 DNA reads TGTGCCAGCAGTGGGACAGGGGGGGGTGAAAAACTGTTTTTT.

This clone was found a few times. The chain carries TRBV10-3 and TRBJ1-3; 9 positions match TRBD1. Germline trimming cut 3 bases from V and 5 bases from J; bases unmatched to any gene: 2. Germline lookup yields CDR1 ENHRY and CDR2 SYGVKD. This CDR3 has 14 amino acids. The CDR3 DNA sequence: TGTGCCATCAGTGAAACAGGGGGCCGAAACACCATATATTTT. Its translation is CAISETGGRNTIYF.

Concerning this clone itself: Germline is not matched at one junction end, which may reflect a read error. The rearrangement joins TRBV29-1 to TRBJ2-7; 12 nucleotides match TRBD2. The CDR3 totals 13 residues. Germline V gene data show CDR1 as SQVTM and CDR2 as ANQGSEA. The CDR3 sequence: CSVGLLAGGPVSF. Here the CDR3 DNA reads TGCAGCGTCGGCCTTCTAGCGGGAGGGCCGGTAAGCTTC.

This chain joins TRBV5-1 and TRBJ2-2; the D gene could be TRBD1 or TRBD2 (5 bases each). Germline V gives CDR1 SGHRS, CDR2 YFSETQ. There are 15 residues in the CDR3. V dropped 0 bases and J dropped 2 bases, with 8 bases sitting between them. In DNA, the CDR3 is TGCGCCAGCAGCTTGGACGGGGACAACACCGGGGAGCTGTTTTTT. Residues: CASSLDGDNTGELFF.

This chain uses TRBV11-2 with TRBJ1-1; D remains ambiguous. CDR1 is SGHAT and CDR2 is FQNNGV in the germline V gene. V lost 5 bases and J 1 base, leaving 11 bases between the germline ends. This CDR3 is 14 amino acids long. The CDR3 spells CASSVPGGNTEAFF. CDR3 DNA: TGTGCCAGCAGCGTACCTGGAGGGAACACTGAAGCTTTCTTT.

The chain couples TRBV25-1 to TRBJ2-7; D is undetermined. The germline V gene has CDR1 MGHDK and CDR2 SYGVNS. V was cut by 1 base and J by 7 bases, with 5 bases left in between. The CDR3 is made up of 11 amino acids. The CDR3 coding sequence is TGTGCCAGCAGTGAATTTTTAGAGCAGTACTTC. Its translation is CASSEFLEQYF.

CDR3 amino acids: CASSQDRADAEAFF. CDR3 DNA: TGTGCCAGCAGCCAAGACAGGGCAGACGCTGAAGCTTTCTTT. The chain employs TRBV7-8 and TRBJ1-1; 7 positions agree with TRBD1. The trim removed 5 bases at V and 6 bases at J, leaving 9 bases unmatched. The CDR3 covers 14 residues. CDR1 is SGHVS, CDR2 FQNEAQ, per germline.

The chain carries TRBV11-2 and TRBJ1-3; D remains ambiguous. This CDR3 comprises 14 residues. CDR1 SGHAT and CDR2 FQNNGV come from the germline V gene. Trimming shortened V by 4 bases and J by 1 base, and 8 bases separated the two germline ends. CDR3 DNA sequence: TGTGCCAGCAGCTACTCAAGGTCTGGAAACACCATATATTTT. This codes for CASSYSRSGNTIYF.

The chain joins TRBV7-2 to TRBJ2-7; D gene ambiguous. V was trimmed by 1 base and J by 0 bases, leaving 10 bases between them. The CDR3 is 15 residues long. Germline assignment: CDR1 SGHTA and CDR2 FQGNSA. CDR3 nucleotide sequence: TGTGCCAGCAGCTTAGGGCAGCACACCTCCTACGAGCAGTACTTC. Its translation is CASSLGQHTSYEQYF.

For the CDR3, the DNA is TGTGCCAGCTCACCTCAAGGGACTAGCGGGATAAACACCGGGGAGCTGTTTTTT. As protein: CASSPQGTSGINTGELFF. V is TRBV18 and J is TRBJ2-2; 13 bases are a match to TRBD2. From germline, CDR1 is KGHSH and CDR2 LQKENI. Germline trimming cut 3 bases from V and 2 bases from J; bases unmatched to any gene: 6. This CDR3 is built from 18 residues.

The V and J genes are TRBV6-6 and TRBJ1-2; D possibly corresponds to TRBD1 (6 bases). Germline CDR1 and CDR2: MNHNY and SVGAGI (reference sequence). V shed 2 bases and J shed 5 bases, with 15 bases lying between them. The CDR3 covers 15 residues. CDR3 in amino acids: CASSYGWGADYGYTF. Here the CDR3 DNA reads TGTGCCAGCAGTTACGGGTGGGGGGCGGATTATGGCTACACCTTC.

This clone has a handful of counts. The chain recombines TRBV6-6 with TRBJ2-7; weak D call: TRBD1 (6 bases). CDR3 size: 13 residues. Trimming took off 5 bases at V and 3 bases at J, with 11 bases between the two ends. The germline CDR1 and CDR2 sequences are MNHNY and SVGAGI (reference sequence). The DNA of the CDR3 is TGTGCCAGCAGTATTAGAGGGGGCTACGAGCAGTACTTC. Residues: CASSIRGGYEQYF.

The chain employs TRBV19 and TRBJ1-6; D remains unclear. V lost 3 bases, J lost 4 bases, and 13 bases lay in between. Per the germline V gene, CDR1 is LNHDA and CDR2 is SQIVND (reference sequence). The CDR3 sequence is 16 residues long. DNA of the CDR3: TGTGCCAGTAGTATGCCTACCGGGATTTATAATTCACCCCTCCACTTT. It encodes CASSMPTGIYNSPLHF. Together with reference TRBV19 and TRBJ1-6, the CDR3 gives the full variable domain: DGGITQSPKYLFRKEGQNVTLSCEQNLNHDAMYWYRQDPGQGLRLIYYSQIVNDFQKGDIAEGYSVSREKKESFPLTVTSAQKNPTAFYLCASSMPTGIYNSPLHFGNGTRLTVT.

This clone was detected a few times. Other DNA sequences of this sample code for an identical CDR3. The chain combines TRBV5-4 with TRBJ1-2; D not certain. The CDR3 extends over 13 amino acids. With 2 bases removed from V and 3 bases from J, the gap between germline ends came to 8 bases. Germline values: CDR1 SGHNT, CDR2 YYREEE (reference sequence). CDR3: CASSLGADYGYTF. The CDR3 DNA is TGTGCCAGCAGCTTAGGCGCGGACTATGGCTACACCTTC.

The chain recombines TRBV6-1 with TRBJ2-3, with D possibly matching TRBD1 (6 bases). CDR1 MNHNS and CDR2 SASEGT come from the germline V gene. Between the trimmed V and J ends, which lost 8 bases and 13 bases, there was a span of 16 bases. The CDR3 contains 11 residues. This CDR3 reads CASGVGTKEYF. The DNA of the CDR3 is TGTGCCAGCGGCGTTGGGACAAAGGAGTATTTT.

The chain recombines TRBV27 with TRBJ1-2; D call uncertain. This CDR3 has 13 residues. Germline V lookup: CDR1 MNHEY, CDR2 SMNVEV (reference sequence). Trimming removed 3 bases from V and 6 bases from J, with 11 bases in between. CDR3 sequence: CASSFSGYDGYTF. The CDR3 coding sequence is TGTGCCAGCAGTTTTTCTGGGTACGATGGCTACACCTTC.

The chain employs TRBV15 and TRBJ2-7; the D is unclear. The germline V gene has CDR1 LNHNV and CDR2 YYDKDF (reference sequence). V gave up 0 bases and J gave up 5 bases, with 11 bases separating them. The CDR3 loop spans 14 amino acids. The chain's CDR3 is CATSREEFSHEQYF. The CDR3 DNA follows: TGTGCCACCAGCAGAGAGGAGTTCAGCCACGAGCAGTACTTC.

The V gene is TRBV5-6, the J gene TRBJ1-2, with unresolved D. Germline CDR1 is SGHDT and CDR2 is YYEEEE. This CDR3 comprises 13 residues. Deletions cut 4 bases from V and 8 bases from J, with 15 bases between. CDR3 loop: CASSPLGPVGYTF. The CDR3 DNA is TGTGCCAGCAGCCCTCTTGGTCCGGTCGGCTACACCTTC. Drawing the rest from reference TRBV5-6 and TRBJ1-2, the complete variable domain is DAGVTQSPTHLIKTRGQQVTLRCSPKSGHDTVSWYQQALGQGPQFIFQYYEEEERQRGNFPDRFSGHQFPNYSSELNVNALLLGDSALYLCASSPLGPVGYTFGSGTRLTVV.

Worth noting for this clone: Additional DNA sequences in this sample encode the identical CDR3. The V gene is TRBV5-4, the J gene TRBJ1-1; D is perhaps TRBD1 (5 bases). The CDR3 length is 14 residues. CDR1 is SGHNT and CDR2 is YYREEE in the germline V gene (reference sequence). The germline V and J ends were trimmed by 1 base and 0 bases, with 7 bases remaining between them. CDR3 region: CASSLQGMNTEAFF. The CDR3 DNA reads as TGTGCCAGCAGCTTGCAGGGTATGAACACTGAAGCTTTCTTT.

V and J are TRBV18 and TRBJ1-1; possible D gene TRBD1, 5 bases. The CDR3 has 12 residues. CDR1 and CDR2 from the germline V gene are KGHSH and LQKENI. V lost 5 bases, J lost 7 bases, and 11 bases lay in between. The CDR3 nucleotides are TGTGCCAGCTCAACCGGAGGGGTTGAAGCTTTCTTT. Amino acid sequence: CASSTGGVEAFF.

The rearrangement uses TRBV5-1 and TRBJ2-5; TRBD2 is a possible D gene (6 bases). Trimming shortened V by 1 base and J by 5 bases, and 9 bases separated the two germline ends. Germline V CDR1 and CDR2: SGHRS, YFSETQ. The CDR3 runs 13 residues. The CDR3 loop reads CASSLYGGETQYF. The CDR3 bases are TGCGCCAGCAGCTTGTATGGGGGGGAGACCCAGTACTTC.

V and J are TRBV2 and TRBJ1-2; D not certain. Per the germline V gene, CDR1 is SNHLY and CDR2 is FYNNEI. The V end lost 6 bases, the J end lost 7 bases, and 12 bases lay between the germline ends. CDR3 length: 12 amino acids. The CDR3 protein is CASRLEVGGYTF. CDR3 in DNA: TGTGCCAGCAGACTCGAGGTGGGTGGCTACACCTTC. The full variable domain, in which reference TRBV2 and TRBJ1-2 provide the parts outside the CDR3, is EPEVTQTPSHQVTQMGQEVILRCVPISNHLYFYWYRQILGQKVEFLVSFYNNEISEKSEIFDDQFSVERPDGSNFTLKIRSTKLEDSAMYFCASRLEVGGYTFGSGTRLTVV.

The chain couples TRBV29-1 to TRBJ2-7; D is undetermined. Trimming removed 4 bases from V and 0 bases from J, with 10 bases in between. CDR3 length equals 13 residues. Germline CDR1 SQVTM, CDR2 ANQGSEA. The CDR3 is CSVGQVGSYEQYF. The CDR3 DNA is TGCAGCGTTGGGCAGGTGGGCTCCTACGAGCAGTACTTC.

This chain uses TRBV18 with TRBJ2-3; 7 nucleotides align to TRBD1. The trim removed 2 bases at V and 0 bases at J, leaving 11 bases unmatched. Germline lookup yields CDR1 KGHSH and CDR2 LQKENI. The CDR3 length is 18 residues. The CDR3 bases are TGTGCCAGCTCACCAAGGGTCCGACAGGGATCTAGCACAGATACGCAGTATTTT. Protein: CASSPRVRQGSSTDTQYF.

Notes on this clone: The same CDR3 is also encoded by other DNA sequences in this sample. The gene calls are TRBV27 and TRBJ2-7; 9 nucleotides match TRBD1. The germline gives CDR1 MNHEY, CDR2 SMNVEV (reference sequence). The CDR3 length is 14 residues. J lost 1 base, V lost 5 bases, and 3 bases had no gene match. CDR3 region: CASSGTGSSYEQYF. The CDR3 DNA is TGTGCCAGCAGTGGGACAGGGTCTTCCTACGAGCAGTACTTC.